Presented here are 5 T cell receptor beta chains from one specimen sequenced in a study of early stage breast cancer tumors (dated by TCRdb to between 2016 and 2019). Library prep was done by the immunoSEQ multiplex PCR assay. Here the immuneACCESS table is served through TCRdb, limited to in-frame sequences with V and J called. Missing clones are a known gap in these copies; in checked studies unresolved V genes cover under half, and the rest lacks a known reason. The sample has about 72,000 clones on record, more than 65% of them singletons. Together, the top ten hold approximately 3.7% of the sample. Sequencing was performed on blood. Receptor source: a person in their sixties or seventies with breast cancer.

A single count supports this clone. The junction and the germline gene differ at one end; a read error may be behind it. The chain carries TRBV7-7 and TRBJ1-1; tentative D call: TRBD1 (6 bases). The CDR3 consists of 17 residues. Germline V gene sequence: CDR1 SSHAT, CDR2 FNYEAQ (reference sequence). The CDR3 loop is CASRRTERIRMNTEAFF. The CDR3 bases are TGTGCTAGCAGGCGGACAGAACGCATTAGGATGAACACTGAAGCTTTCTTT.

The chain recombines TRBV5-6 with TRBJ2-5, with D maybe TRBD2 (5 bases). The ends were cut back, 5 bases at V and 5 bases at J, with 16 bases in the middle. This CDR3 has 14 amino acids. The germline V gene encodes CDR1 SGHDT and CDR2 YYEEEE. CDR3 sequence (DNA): TGTGCCAGCAGTTTTCTGACTATCGGGGAGACCCAGTACTTC. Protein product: CASSFLTIGETQYF.

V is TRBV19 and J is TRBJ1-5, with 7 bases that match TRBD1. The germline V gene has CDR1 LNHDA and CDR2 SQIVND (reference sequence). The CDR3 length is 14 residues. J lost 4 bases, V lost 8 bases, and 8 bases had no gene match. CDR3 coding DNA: TGTGCCAGTTGTACAGGGGCAACGAATCAGCCCCAGCATTTT. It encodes CASCTGATNQPQHF.

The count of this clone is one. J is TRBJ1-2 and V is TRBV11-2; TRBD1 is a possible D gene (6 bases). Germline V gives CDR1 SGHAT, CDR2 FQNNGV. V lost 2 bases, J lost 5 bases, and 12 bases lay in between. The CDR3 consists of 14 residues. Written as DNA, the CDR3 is TGTGCCAGCAGCTTACGGGGACAATTTTATGGCTACACCTTC. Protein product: CASSLRGQFYGYTF.

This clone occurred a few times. The CDR3 region has the DNA TGCGCCAGCAGCTCCCCCGGGACAACGGCTTTCTTT. Protein sequence: CASSSPGTTAFF. The rearrangement uses TRBV10-2 and TRBJ1-1; maybe TRBD1 (6 bases). In germline, CDR1 is WSHSY, CDR2 SAAADI. This CDR3 region has 12 residues. V was pared by 6 bases and J by 11 bases, with 16 bases between.